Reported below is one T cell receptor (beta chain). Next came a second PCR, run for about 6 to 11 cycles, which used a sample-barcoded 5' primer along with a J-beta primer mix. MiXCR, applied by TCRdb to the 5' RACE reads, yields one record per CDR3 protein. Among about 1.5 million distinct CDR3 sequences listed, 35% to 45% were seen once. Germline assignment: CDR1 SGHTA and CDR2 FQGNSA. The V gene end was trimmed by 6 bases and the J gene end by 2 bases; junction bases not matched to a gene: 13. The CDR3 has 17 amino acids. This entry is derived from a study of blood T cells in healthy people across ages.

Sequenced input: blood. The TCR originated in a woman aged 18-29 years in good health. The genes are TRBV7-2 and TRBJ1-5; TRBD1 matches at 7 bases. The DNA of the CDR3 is TGTGCCAGCAGTTCCGCCTGGGACAGAGGCGGCAATCAGCCCCAGCATTTT. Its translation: CASSSAWDRGGNQPQHF.